This TCR beta chain was observed in a study of beta chain features in type 1 diabetes. This CDR3 spans 15 amino acids. CDR1 is SQVTM, CDR2 ANQGSEA, per germline. The V and J ends lost 8 bases and 0 bases respectively, with 19 bases between them. Notes on the study in general: Type 1 diabetes patients showed a moderate but significant shortening of TCRB CDR3s in all four CD4+ subsets.

This clone has just a few counts. As yet, its antigen is unknown. What was sequenced were expressed TCRB transcripts, since all of the isolated RNA had been reverse transcribed. TCRdb keeps only in-frame clones here, not all; method: immunoSEQ multiplex PCR. The sample carries hundreds of thousands of clones, 10% to 15% recorded once. Material: naive CD4+ T cells from blood. The TCR originated in a man between 18 and 35 years old with type 1 diabetes. The V and J genes are TRBV29-1 and TRBJ1-1; no definite D call. The CDR3: CSYMGHNRLNTEAFF. DNA of the CDR3: TGCAGCTATATGGGCCATAACCGCCTGAACACTGAAGCTTTCTTT.